The next 18 T cell receptor beta chains were all read from a single sample in a study of tumor-infiltrating lymphocytes in oesophageal squamous cell carcinoma. TCRdb passed the PCR reads through MiXCR, listing each CDR3 protein once. The repertoire consists of 23,000 or so distinct CDR3 sequences, with 38% occurring once and the leading ten covering less than 30%. Sequencing input: esophageal tumor tissue. These receptors came from a male donor with esophageal squamous cell carcinoma.

By frequency in the sample, this clonotype is medium-sized. The chain is built from TRBV7-9 and TRBJ2-1; D not certain. The CDR3 consists of 10 residues. CDR1 is SEHNR, CDR2 FQNEAQ, per germline (reference sequence). Between the trimmed V and J ends, which lost 4 bases and 8 bases, there was a span of 3 bases. The CDR3 DNA sequence: TGTGCCAGCAGCTCCCATGAGCAGTTCTTC. Translating gives CASSSHEQFF.

Regarding this clonotype: This may be a read error: a much more frequent sequence differs by one nucleotide. V is TRBV2 and J is TRBJ2-7; perhaps D is TRBD1 or TRBD2 (5 bases each). Judging by the DNA end, TRBJ2-1 fits better; the J call may be wrong. The CDR3 consists of 16 residues. Looked up from germline, CDR1 is SNHLY and CDR2 is FYNNEI. CDR3 coding DNA: TGTGCCAGCAGCACGTTCGGGACGGAGAATAACTACGAGCAGTTCTTC. Translating gives CASSTFGTENNYEQFF.

The chain uses TRBV7-2 and TRBJ2-2; D is ambiguous. Trimming shortened V by 1 base and J by 6 bases, and 3 bases separated the two germline ends. CDR3 length: 12 amino acids. Germline V gene data show CDR1 as SGHTA and CDR2 as FQGNSA. This CDR3 reads CASSLGPGELFF. The CDR3, as DNA: TGTGCCAGCAGCTTAGGTCCCGGGGAGCTGTTTTTT.

This clonotype appeared many times. The rearrangement links TRBV27 to TRBJ2-1; possibly TRBD2 for D (5 bases). Germline CDR1 reads MNHEY; CDR2 reads SMNVEV (reference sequence). V was pared by 4 bases and J by 2 bases, with 15 bases between. CDR3 length: 16 residues. Written as DNA, the CDR3 is TGTGCCAGCAGTTCGAGGACTGCGAACGCCTACAATGAGCAGTTCTTC. Protein: CASSSRTANAYNEQFF.

In regard to this clonotype: A read error may account for a junction end that differs from germline. This sequence joins TRBV7-6 and TRBJ2-3; D is perhaps TRBD2 (5 bases). The CDR3 spans 15 residues. CDR1 is SGHVS and CDR2 is FNYEAQ in the germline V gene. The CDR3 reads CVSSLGQFSTGELFF. The CDR3 nucleotides read TGTGTCAGCAGCTTAGGGCAGTTCAGCACCGGGGAGCTGTTCTTC. The complete variable domain, with remaining parts taken from reference TRBV7-6 and TRBJ2-3, reads GAGVSQSPRYKVTKRGQDVALRCDPISGHVSLYWYRQALGQGPEFLTYFNYEAQQDKSGLPNDRFSAERPEGSISTLTIQRTEQRDSAMYRCVSSLGQFSTGELFFGPGTRLTVL.

This clonotype occurred many times. J is TRBJ2-1 and V is TRBV2, with TRBD2 matching 11 bases. The CDR3 consists of 15 residues. The V and J ends lost 6 bases and 4 bases, in that order; junction bases with no gene match: 5. From germline, CDR1 is SNHLY and CDR2 FYNNEI. The DNA of the CDR3 is TGTGCCAGCAGAGAAACTAGCGGGGGATACAATGAGCAGTTCTTC. Translation gives CASRETSGGYNEQFF.

This clonotype occurred many times. A much larger clone lies a single base off, so this may be a read error. The J gene is TRBJ2-1, the V gene TRBV11-2; tentative D call: TRBD1 (6 bases). The assigned J gene may be wrong: the sequence end matches TRBJ2-7 better. The germline V gene encodes CDR1 SGHAT and CDR2 FQNNGV. The CDR3 is made up of 13 amino acids. In nucleotides, the CDR3 is TGTGCCAGCAGCTTAGCCCGGGACAATGAGCAGTACTTC. Translating gives CASSLARDNEQYF.

This clonotype has a count of ten or more. A read error may be the cause here, since a much bigger clone is one base away. The chain joins TRBV19 to TRBJ2-1; 7 nucleotides line up with TRBD1. The J call is uncertain, as TRBJ2-7 better fits the DNA end. Per germline, CDR1 LNHDA and CDR2 SQIVND (reference sequence). CDR3 length equals 14 residues. The CDR3 DNA is TGTGCCAGTAGTATGGGACAGCTCATGGGTGAGCAGTACTTC. Encoded protein: CASSMGQLMGEQYF.

The rearrangement links TRBV7-9 to TRBJ2-6; possibly TRBD1 for D (5 bases). The CDR3 loop spans 15 amino acids. Trimming cost V 5 bases and J 0 bases, with 8 bases left between them. Germline loops: CDR1 SEHNR, CDR2 FQNEAQ (reference sequence). The CDR3 coding sequence is TGTGCCAGCAGCCAGGGCTACTCTGGGGCCAACGTCCTGACTTTC. This encodes CASSQGYSGANVLTF. Supplemented by reference TRBV7-9 and TRBJ2-6, the full variable domain reads DTGVSQNPRHKITKRGQNVTFRCDPISEHNRLYWYRQTLGQGPEFLTYFQNEAQLEKSRLLSDRFSAERPKGSFSTLEIQRTEQGDSAMYLCASSQGYSGANVLTFGAGSRLTVL.

The V call is TRBV6-6, the J call TRBJ2-5, with 8 bases aligning to TRBD2. With 6 bases clipped from V and 11 bases from J, the junction kept 20 bases outside the gene matches. From germline, CDR1 is MNHNY and CDR2 SVGAGI (reference sequence). CDR3 length: 16 amino acids. CDR3 sequence (DNA): TGTGCCAGCAGCCCGCTTGGAGTAGCGGGAAAAGATACGCAGTACTTC. Translating it yields CASSPLGVAGKDTQYF.

The V gene is TRBV7-9, the J gene TRBJ2-1; perhaps TRBD1 as D (5 bases). CDR1 and CDR2 (germline): SEHNR, FQNEAQ (reference sequence). V lost 8 bases and J lost 10, with 24 bases in between. This CDR3 has 15 amino acids. CDR3 in amino acids: CASSSQTQGSGEQFF. CDR3 nucleotide sequence: TGTGCCAGCTCGTCTCAGACCCAGGGTTCCGGCGAGCAGTTCTTC.

With respect to this clonotype: One junction end does not reproduce the germline sequence, and a read error may be involved. This chain links TRBV7-6 with TRBJ2-3; possibly TRBD2 for D (5 bases). The J call could be wrong; TRBJ2-7 is a better fit for the DNA end. CDR1 is SGHVS, CDR2 FNYEAQ, per germline. This CDR3 comprises 13 residues. CDR3 sequence (DNA): TGTGCTAGCAGCTTCGCTGAGGGAGACAAGCAGTACTTC. Translated: CASSFAEGDKQYF.

J is TRBJ1-2 and V is TRBV18; 8 nucleotides agree with TRBD1. This CDR3 has 14 residues. Unmatched junction bases numbered 9, after V lost 6 bases and J lost 6 bases. Germline CDR1 KGHSH, CDR2 LQKENI. CDR3 sequence: CASSSLQTGDGYTF. CDR3 DNA: TGTGCCAGCTCCTCCCTCCAGACAGGGGATGGCTACACCTTC.

This chain links TRBV12-3 or TRBV12-4 with TRBJ2-3; D may be TRBD1 or TRBD2 (5 bases each). The CDR3 is 14 amino acids. The V end lost 6 bases, the J end lost 14 bases, and 24 bases lay between the germline ends. The CDR3 is CASSRADLDGELYF. The CDR3, as DNA: TGTGCCAGCAGCAGGGCAGACTTAGACGGGGAGCTGTATTTT.

This clonotype was counted many times. The CDR3 DNA reads TGTGCCAGCAGCCCCTCCGGGACTAGCGGGAGGGTGGGCTGGGAGACCCAGTACTTC. This translates into CASSPSGTSGRVGWETQYF. The genes are TRBV2 and TRBJ2-5; 16 bases are a match to TRBD2. The trim removed 6 bases at V and 5 bases at J, leaving 15 bases unmatched. The CDR3 is made up of 19 amino acids. Germline V gene lookup returns CDR1 SNHLY and CDR2 FYNNEI.

Sample share makes this clonotype medium-sized. The chain is built from TRBV7-3 and TRBJ2-1, with 9 bases identical to TRBD2. Germline V gives CDR1 SGHTA, CDR2 FQGTGA. V shed 4 bases and J 7 bases; nucleotides not matched to a gene: 17. The CDR3 has 18 amino acids. CDR3 amino acids: CASSSRAGGTQQRNEQFF. CDR3 DNA: TGTGCCAGCAGCTCGAGAGCGGGAGGTACCCAACAACGAAATGAGCAGTTCTTC. Full variable domain (missing parts from reference TRBV7-3 and TRBJ2-1): GAGVSQTPSNKVTEKGKYVELRCDPISGHTALYWYRQSLGQGPEFLIYFQGTGAADDSGLPNDRFFAVRPEGSVSTLKIQRTERGDSAVYLCASSSRAGGTQQRNEQFFGPGTRLTVL.

Details on this clonotype: Relative to the germline gene, one junction end is altered; a read error may explain this. This sequence joins TRBV27 and TRBJ2-2, with a weak D call TRBD1 (5 bases). The CDR3 covers 17 residues. Germline CDR1 is MNHEY and CDR2 is SMNVEV (reference sequence). CDR3 nucleotides: TGTGCCAGCAGGGGATTCGCAGGACACCCGAACCCCGGGGAGCTGTTTTTT. It codes for CASRGFAGHPNPGELFF.

Comment on this clonotype: As the CDR3 is not closed by the conserved phenylalanine or tryptophan, this likely results from a read error. No DNA is shown, since the ends of the CDR3 on it are uncertain; the CDR3 is the one TCRdb lists. The V and J genes are TRBV4-1 and TRBJ2-6; the DNA was not compared with TRBD1, the D call given in the table. In germline, CDR1 is MGHRA, CDR2 YSYEKL. The CDR3 totals 16 residues, both ends included. The CDR3 spells CASSQGQGGNEQFFGA.